A selection of T cell receptor beta chains follows, all from one sample in a study of sequential checkpoint blockade in melanoma. Sequencing used immunoSEQ multiplex PCR; TCRdb keeps in-frame clones, though not all of them. The data show under 25,000 clones, with approximately 78% seen just once and around a tenth held by the top ten. The sample consisted of CD8+ T cells sorted from blood (inferred from file names), taken from a patient given nivolumab and ipilimumab in sequence. The source is a human donor with melanoma. CDR3s include the opening cysteine and the closing phenylalanine or tryptophan. A D gene is named only where the DNA matches it firmly. Part of the rows lack a size; the others show once, few, many or a class for expanded clones.

>.|TRBJ1-1|.|TRBV28
CASRRAGGDTEAFF
TGTGCCAGCAGGAGGGCCGGGGGGGACACTGAAGCTTTCTTT
>TRBD1|TRBJ2-4|few|TRBV7-9
CASSSPQGARNIQYF
TGTGCCAGCAGCTCTCCTCAGGGGGCCCGAAACATTCAGTACTTC
>.|TRBJ2-1|.|TRBV7-9
CASSLVSLSYNEQFF
TGTGCCAGCAGCTTAGTATCCCTCTCCTACAATGAGCAGTTCTTC
>TRBD2|TRBJ2-7|.|TRBV27
CASSSRLAGGFSYEQYF
TGTGCCAGCAGTTCGAGACTAGCGGGAGGGTTCTCCTACGAGCAGTACTTC
>.|TRBJ2-3|.|TRBV14
CASSRFGQTYSSTDTQYF
TGTGCCAGCAGCCGGTTTGGACAAACCTATTCTAGCACAGATACGCAGTATTTT
>TRBD1|TRBJ1-1|.|TRBV2
CASSEGRTGKLTEAFF
TGTGCCAGCAGTGAAGGCAGGACAGGGAAGCTTACTGAAGCTTTCTTT
>TRBD1|TRBJ2-1|.|TRBV5-1
CASSLQGDDNEQFF
TGCGCCAGCAGCTTACAGGGGGATGACAATGAGCAGTTCTTC
>.|TRBJ2-1|.|TRBV7-9
CASSLGGFDNEQFF
TGTGCCAGCAGCTTAGGAGGGTTTGACAATGAGCAGTTCTTC
>TRBD1|TRBJ1-4|.|TRBV6-1
CASTRDRVEKLFF
TGTGCCAGCACTCGAGACAGGGTTGAAAAACTGTTTTTT
>.|TRBJ1-4|.|TRBV4-3
CASSQVLGGTGEKLFF
TGCGCCAGCAGCCAAGTTCTCGGAGGGACGGGCGAAAAACTGTTTTTT
>TRBD2|TRBJ2-2|once|TRBV9
CASSFGTSGRGTGELFF
TGTGCCAGCAGCTTCGGGACTAGCGGGAGGGGAACCGGGGAGCTGTTTTTT
>.|TRBJ2-3|.|TRBV5-1
CASGQFIQSTDTQYF
TGCGCCAGCGGTCAGTTTATTCAGAGCACAGATACGCAGTATTTT
>.|TRBJ1-3|.|TRBV7-2
CASSPTGNTIYF
TGTGCCAGCAGCCCAACTGGAAACACCATATATTTT
>.|TRBJ2-7|.|TRBV5-4
CASSPGFSYEQYF
TGTGCCAGCAGCCCAGGGTTCTCCTACGAGCAGTACTTC
>.|TRBJ2-3|.|TRBV7-6
CASSNLQGWTDTQYF
TGTGCCAGCAGCAACCTACAGGGATGGACAGATACGCAGTATTTT
>.|TRBJ1-2|once|TRBV4-3
CASSPPLGQGGYTF
TGCGCCAGCAGCCCACCCCTCGGCCAGGGAGGCTACACCTTC
>TRBD1|TRBJ2-7|.|TRBV29-1
CSARIAPGQTQLLDEQYF
TGCAGCGCTAGGATAGCCCCGGGACAGACCCAGCTCCTGGACGAGCAGTACTTC
>.|TRBJ2-2|few|TRBV5-1
CASSLVAGDTGELFF
TGCGCCAGCAGCTTGGTTGCAGGGGACACCGGGGAGCTGTTTTTT
>TRBD2|TRBJ2-7|.|TRBV27
CASSRLAGEYEQYF
TGTGCCAGCAGCCGACTAGCGGGAGAGTACGAGCAGTACTTC
>.|TRBJ2-7|.|TRBV11-2
CASSLSSYEQYF
TGTGCCAGCAGCTTGTCTTCCTACGAGCAGTACTTC
>.|TRBJ2-1|.|TRBV11-2
CASSSRDHNEQFF
TGTGCCAGCAGCTCCCGGGATCACAATGAGCAGTTCTTC
>.|TRBJ2-1|.|TRBV6-5
CASSRIIDGEQFF
TGTGCCAGCAGTCGCATAATCGACGGGGAGCAGTTCTTC
>.|TRBJ2-6|.|TRBV19
CATHSNSGANVLTF
TGTGCCACCCACTCTAACTCTGGGGCCAACGTCCTGACTTTC
>.|TRBJ1-1|.|TRBV28
CASSFAGPTEAFF
TGTGCCAGCAGTTTTGCGGGACCCACTGAAGCTTTCTTT
>TRBD1|TRBJ1-2|.|TRBV18
CASSPDRDYGYTF
TGTGCCAGCTCGCCGGACAGGGACTATGGCTACACCTTC
>.|TRBJ1-5|.|TRBV28
CASSLTDRIQSNQPQHF
TGTGCCAGCAGTTTGACGGACAGAATACAAAGCAATCAGCCCCAGCATTTT
>TRBD1|TRBJ2-1|.|TRBV19
CASSPTGSDYNEQFF
TGTGCCAGTAGTCCGACAGGGAGCGACTACAATGAGCAGTTCTTC
>TRBD1|TRBJ2-3|.|TRBV7-2
CASSPRTGQDTQYF
TGTGCCAGCAGCCCTCGGACAGGGCAAGATACGCAGTATTTT